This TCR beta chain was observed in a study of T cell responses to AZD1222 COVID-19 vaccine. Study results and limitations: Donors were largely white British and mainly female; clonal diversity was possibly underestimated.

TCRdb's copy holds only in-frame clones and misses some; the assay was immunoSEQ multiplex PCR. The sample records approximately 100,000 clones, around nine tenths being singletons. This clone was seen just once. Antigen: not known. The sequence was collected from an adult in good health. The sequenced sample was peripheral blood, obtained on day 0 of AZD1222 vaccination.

The CDR3 spells CASRRLRGSGQPQHF. In DNA, the CDR3 is TGTGCCAGCAGGCGGCTCAGGGGTTCGGGTCAGCCCCAGCATTTT. The gene calls are TRBV28 and TRBJ1-5; tentatively, D is TRBD1 (6 bases). The germline V and J ends were trimmed by 6 bases and 6 bases, with 18 bases remaining between them. Germline V gives CDR1 MDHEN, CDR2 SYDVKM. The CDR3 sequence is 15 residues long.